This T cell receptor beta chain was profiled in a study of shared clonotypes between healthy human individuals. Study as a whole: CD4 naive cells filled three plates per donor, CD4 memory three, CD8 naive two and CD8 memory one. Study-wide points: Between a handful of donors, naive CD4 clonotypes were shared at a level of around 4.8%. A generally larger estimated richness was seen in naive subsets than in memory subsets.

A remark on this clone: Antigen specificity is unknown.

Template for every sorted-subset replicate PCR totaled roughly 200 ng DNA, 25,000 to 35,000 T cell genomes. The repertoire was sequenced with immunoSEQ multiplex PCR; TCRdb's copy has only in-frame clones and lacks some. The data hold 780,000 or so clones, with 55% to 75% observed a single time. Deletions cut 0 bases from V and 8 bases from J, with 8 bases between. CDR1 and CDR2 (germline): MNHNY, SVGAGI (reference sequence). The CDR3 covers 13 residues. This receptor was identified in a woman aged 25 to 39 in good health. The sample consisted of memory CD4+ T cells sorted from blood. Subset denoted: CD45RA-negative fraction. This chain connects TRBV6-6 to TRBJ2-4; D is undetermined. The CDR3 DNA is TGTGCCAGCAGTTACTCGGTCGAGGACATTCAGTACTTC. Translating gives CASSYSVEDIQYF.